The 12 T cell receptor beta chains below all came from one sample that was sequenced in a study of shared clonotypes between healthy human individuals. Produced via immunoSEQ multiplex PCR; TCRdb's table is partial and in-frame only. The data show roughly 2.5 million clones, about 92% seen once. The specimen sequenced was naive CD4+ T cells sorted from blood. The subset: CD45RA+ positively selected. The receptors were sampled from a man in his late teens or twenties in good health.

V and J are TRBV30 and TRBJ2-3, with TRBD2 identical over 7 bases. The germline gives CDR1 GTSNPN, CDR2 SVGIG (reference sequence). V lost 6 bases to trimming and J lost 0 bases; unmatched junction nucleotides: 6. The CDR3 runs to 14 residues. The CDR3 bases are TGTGCCTGCCCTGGACTAGGAAGCACAGATACGCAGTATTTT. It encodes CACPGLGSTDTQYF.

The J gene is TRBJ1-6, the V gene TRBV30; D gene unclear. With 2 bases removed from V and 7 bases from J, the gap between germline ends came to 15 bases. Germline CDR1 reads GTSNPN; CDR2 reads SVGIG (reference sequence). This CDR3 comprises 15 residues. The chain's CDR3 is CAWSQKTTGNSPLHF. The CDR3 region has the DNA TGTGCCTGGAGTCAGAAGACGACGGGAAATTCACCCCTCCACTTT. Full variable domain (missing parts from reference TRBV30 and TRBJ1-6): SQTIHQWPATLVQPVGSPLSLECTVEGTSNPNLYWYRQAAGRGLQLLFYSVGIGQISSEVPQNLSASRPQDRQFILSSKKLLLSDSGFYLCAWSQKTTGNSPLHFGNGTRLTVT.

Worth noting for this clone: The same CDR3 arises from other DNA sequences in this sample as well. The chain carries TRBV7-6 and TRBJ2-3; D not resolved. V was shortened by 1 base and J by 1 base, with 6 bases between the two germline ends. There are 14 residues in the CDR3. Germline V gives CDR1 SGHVS, CDR2 FNYEAQ. CDR3 sequence: CASSLGLGTDTQYF. The CDR3 DNA reads TGTGCCAGCAGCTTAGGTTTGGGCACAGATACGCAGTATTTT.

V usage is TRBV9 and J usage is TRBJ1-2; TRBD1 agrees at 9 bases. The CDR3 covers 13 residues. Germline V lookup: CDR1 SGDLS, CDR2 YYNGEE. V dropped 5 bases and J dropped 3; count of bases not matched to a gene: 2. This CDR3 is CASSGQGHYGYTF. The DNA for the CDR3 is TGTGCCAGCAGTGGACAGGGGCACTATGGCTACACCTTC.

The rearrangement uses TRBV10-1 and TRBJ2-6; D tentatively fits TRBD1 or TRBD2 (5 bases each). Germline V lookup: CDR1 WNHNN, CDR2 SYGVQD (reference sequence). The V and J ends lost 6 bases and 2 bases respectively, with 23 bases between them. CDR3 length equals 19 residues. CDR3 amino acids: CASSVPGTEVLTGANVLTF. CDR3 in DNA: TGCGCCAGCAGCGTACCCGGGACGGAAGTCCTTACTGGGGCCAACGTCCTGACTTTC.

V and J are TRBV10-3 and TRBJ2-1; 8 bases agree with TRBD1. Germline V gene data show CDR1 as ENHRY and CDR2 as SYGVKD. With 10 bases clipped from V and 8 bases from J, the junction kept 7 bases outside the gene matches. The CDR3 runs 12 residues. In DNA, the CDR3 is TGTGCCACCCAAGGGACAGGCGATGAGCAGTTCTTC. Protein: CATQGTGDEQFF.

This clone was seen once. The chain employs TRBV5-5 and TRBJ1-2; D gene ambiguous. Looked up from germline, CDR1 is SGHKS and CDR2 is YYEKEE (reference sequence). The V end lost 0 bases, the J end lost 3 bases, and 6 bases lay between the germline ends. CDR3 length: 13 amino acids. The CDR3 sequence: CASSLVQDYGYTF. CDR3 nucleotides: TGTGCCAGCAGCTTGGTTCAGGACTATGGCTACACCTTC.

The chain couples TRBV6-6 to TRBJ2-7, with D tentatively TRBD1 (6 bases). The V gene lost 1 base and the J gene lost 2 bases, with 15 bases spanning the gap. Germline V gives CDR1 MNHNY, CDR2 SVGAGI (reference sequence). This CDR3 has 16 residues. The CDR3 DNA sequence: TGTGCCAGCAGTTACTGGGGGCTAGAGGGAGCCTACGAGCAGTACTTC. Protein: CASSYWGLEGAYEQYF.

This clone has a handful of counts. At the DNA level, this CDR3 is encoded by other sequences in the same sample as well. The chain links TRBV2 to TRBJ1-1; 8 bases are a match to TRBD1. Germline lookup yields CDR1 SNHLY and CDR2 FYNNEI. J was trimmed by 4 bases and V by 6 bases; bases with no gene match: 4. The CDR3 is made up of 13 amino acids. CDR3 sequence reads: CASSGQGGTEAFF. CDR3 nucleotide sequence: TGTGCCAGCAGCGGACAGGGTGGCACTGAAGCTTTCTTT. The variable domain in full, completed from reference TRBV2 and TRBJ1-1, reads EPEVTQTPSHQVTQMGQEVILRCVPISNHLYFYWYRQILGQKVEFLVSFYNNEISEKSEIFDDQFSVERPDGSNFTLKIRSTKLEDSAMYFCASSGQGGTEAFFGQGTRLTVV.

In this sample, this clone turned up once. V gene TRBV30 combines with J gene TRBJ2-1; 13 bases are shared with TRBD2. This CDR3 comprises 15 residues. CDR1 GTSNPN and CDR2 SVGIG come from the germline V gene (reference sequence). Unmatched junction bases numbered 9, after V lost 4 bases and J lost 9 bases. Here the CDR3 DNA reads TGTGCCTGGACCCGGACTAGCGGGAGTTATATTGAGCAGTTCTTC. This gives the protein CAWTRTSGSYIEQFF.

In this sample, this clone turned up a few times. Other DNA sequences in this sample translate to the same CDR3. This chain links TRBV5-6 with TRBJ2-7; TRBD1 agrees at 11 bases. The V and J ends lost 0 bases and 2 bases, in that order; junction bases with no gene match: 1. The CDR3 loop spans 15 amino acids. Germline V lookup: CDR1 SGHDT, CDR2 YYEEEE. The CDR3 region is CASSLVGQGAYEQYF. The CDR3 DNA reads as TGTGCCAGCAGCTTGGTGGGACAGGGGGCCTACGAGCAGTACTTC.

The chain couples TRBV7-2 to TRBJ2-5; no reliable D call. The V gene lost 2 bases and the J gene lost 5 bases, with 6 bases spanning the gap. Germline V gene lookup returns CDR1 SGHTA and CDR2 FQGNSA. This CDR3 has 12 residues. The CDR3 region is CASSLSAETQYF. The DNA of the CDR3 is TGTGCCAGCAGCTTATCGGCGGAGACCCAGTACTTC.